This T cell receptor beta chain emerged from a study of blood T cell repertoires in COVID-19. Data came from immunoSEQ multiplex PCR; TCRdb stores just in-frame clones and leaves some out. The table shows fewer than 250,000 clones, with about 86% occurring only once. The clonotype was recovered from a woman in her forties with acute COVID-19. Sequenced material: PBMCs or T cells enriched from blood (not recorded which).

The CDR3 spells CASSIPGQGNTEAFF. CDR3 in DNA: TGTGCCAGTAGTATCCCAGGGCAAGGAAACACTGAAGCTTTCTTT. J is TRBJ1-1 and V is TRBV19, with TRBD1 as a possible D gene (5 bases). Trimming removed 3 bases at V and 2 bases at J, with 13 bases between. The CDR3 loop spans 15 amino acids. Germline CDR1 and CDR2: LNHDA and SQIVND (reference sequence).